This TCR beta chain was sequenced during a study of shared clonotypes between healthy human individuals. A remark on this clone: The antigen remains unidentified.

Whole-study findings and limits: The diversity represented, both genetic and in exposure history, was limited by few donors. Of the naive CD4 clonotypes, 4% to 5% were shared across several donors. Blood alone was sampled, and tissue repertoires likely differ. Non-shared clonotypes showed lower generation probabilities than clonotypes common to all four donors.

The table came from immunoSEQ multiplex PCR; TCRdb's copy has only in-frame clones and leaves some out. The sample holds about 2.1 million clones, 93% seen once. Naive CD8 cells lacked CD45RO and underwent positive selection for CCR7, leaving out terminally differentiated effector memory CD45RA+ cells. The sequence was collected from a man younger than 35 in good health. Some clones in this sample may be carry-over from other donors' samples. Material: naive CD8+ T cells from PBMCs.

The CDR3: CASRWNSGRAGDTQYF. The CDR3 DNA reads TGCGCCAGCAGGTGGAATAGCGGGAGGGCCGGGGATACGCAGTATTTT. This chain links TRBV5-1 with TRBJ2-3, with TRBD2 identical over 11 bases. Germline CDR1 and CDR2: SGHRS and YFSETQ. The CDR3 extends over 16 amino acids. The trim removed 5 bases at V and 6 bases at J, leaving 11 bases unmatched.